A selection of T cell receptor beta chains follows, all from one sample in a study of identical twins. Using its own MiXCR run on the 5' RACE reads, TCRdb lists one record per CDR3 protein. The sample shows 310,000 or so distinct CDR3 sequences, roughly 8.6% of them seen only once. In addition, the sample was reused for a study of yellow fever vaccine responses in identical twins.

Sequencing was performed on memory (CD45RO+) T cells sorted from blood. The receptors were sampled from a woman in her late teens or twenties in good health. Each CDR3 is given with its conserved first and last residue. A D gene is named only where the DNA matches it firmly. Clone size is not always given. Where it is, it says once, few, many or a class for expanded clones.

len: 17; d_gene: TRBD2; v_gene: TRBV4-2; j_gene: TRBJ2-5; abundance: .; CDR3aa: CASSQGGLADGRETQYF; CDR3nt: TGTGCCAGCAGCCAAGGTGGACTAGCGGACGGCCGGGAGACCCAGTACTTC
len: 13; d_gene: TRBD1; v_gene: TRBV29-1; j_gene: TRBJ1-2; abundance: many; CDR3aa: CSVGQGGTYGYTF; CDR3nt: TGCAGCGTTGGACAGGGGGGTACCTATGGCTACACCTTC
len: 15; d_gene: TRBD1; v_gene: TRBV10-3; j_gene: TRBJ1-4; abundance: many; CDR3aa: CAISEGTGDVEKLFF; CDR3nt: TGTGCCATCAGTGAAGGGACAGGGGACGTTGAAAAACTGTTTTTT
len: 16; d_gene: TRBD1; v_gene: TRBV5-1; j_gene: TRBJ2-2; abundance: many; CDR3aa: CASRSSGTANTGELFF; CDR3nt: TGCGCCAGCAGGAGCTCCGGGACAGCGAACACCGGGGAGCTGTTTTTT
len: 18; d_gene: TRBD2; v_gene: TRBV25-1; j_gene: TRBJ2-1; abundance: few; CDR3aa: CASSVRALAGRNYNEQFF; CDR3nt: TGTGCCAGCAGTGTGCGAGCGCTAGCGGGACGGAACTACAATGAGCAGTTCTTC
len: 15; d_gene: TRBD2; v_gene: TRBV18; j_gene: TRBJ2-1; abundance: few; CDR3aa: CASAPPGLAQDEQFF; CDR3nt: TGTGCCAGCGCCCCCCCGGGACTAGCCCAGGATGAGCAGTTCTTC
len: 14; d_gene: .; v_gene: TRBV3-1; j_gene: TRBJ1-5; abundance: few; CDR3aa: CASSQEGGRQPQHF; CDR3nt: TGTGCCAGCAGCCAAGAGGGTGGGCGGCAGCCCCAGCATTTT
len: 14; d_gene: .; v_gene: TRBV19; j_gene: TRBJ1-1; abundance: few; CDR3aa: CASTPGRMNTEAFF; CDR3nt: TGTGCCAGTACCCCGGGACGTATGAACACTGAAGCTTTCTTT
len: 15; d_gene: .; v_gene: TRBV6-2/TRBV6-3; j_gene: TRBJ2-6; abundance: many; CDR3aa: CASSYGRTGANVLTF; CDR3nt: TGTGCCAGCAGTTATGGGAGAACCGGGGCCAACGTCCTGACTTTC
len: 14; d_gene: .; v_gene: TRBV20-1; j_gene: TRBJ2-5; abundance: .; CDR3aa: CSARVGGGRETQYF; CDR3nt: TGCAGTGCTAGAGTAGGGGGGGGGAGAGAGACCCAGTACTTC
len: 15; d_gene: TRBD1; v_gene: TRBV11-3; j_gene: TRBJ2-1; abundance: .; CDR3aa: CASSPGQAGRNEQFF; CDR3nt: TGTGCCAGCAGCCCCGGACAGGCAGGGCGCAATGAGCAGTTCTTC
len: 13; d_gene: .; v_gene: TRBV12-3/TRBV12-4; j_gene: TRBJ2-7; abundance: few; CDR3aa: CASSYGQSYEQYF; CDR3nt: TGTGCCAGCAGCTACGGACAGAGCTACGAGCAGTACTTC
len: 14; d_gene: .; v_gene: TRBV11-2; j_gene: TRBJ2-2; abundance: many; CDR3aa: CASSWAGSPGELFF; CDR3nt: TGTGCCAGCAGCTGGGCAGGCTCGCCCGGGGAGCTGTTTTTT
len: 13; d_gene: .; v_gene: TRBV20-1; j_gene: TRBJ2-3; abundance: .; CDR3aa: CSARVYRADTQYF; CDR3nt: TGCAGTGCTAGGGTCTACAGGGCTGATACGCAGTATTTT
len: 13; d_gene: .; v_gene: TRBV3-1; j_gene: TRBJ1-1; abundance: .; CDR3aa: CASSQVSGGEAFF; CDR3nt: TGTGCCAGCAGCCAAGTTTCAGGCGGGGAAGCTTTCTTT
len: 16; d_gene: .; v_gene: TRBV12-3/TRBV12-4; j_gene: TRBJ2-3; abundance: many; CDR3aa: CASSLAVGSFADTQYF; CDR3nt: TGTGCCAGCAGTTTAGCGGTCGGGAGTTTTGCAGATACGCAGTATTTT
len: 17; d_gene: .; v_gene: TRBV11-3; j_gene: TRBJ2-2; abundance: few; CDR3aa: CASSLVPGGGGAGELFF; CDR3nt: TGTGCCAGCAGCTTAGTTCCCGGCGGGGGCGGCGCCGGGGAGCTGTTTTTT
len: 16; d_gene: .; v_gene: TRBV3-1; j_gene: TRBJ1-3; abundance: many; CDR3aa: CASSQVQAVSGNTIYF; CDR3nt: TGTGCCAGCAGCCAAGTGCAGGCAGTCTCTGGAAACACCATATATTTT
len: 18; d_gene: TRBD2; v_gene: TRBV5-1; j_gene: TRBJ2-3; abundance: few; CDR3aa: CASSLARASGSMTDTQYF; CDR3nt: TGCGCCAGCAGCTTGGCCAGGGCTAGCGGGAGCATGACAGATACGCAGTATTTT
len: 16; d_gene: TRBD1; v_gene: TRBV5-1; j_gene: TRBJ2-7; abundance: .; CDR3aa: CASSWMTGGLTYEQYF; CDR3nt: TGCGCCAGCAGCTGGATGACAGGGGGCCTGACCTACGAGCAGTACTTC
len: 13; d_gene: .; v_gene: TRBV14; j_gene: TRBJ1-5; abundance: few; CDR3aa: CASSQRSNQPQHF; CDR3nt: TGTGCCAGCAGCCAGCGTAGCAATCAGCCCCAGCATTTT
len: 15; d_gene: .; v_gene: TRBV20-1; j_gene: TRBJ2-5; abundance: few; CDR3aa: CSARGGQLGRETQYF; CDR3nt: TGCAGTGCTAGAGGAGGACAGCTAGGGCGGGAGACCCAGTACTTC
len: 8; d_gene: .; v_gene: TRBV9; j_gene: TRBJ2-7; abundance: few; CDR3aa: CARPEQYF; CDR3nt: TGTGCCAGACCGGAGCAGTACTTC
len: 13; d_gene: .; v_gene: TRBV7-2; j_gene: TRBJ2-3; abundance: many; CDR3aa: CASSSPLVDTQYF; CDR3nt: TGTGCCAGCAGCTCCCCCCTCGTAGATACGCAGTATTTT
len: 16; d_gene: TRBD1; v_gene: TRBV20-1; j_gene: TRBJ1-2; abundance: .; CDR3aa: CSPRAGQLNFGYGYTF; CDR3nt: TGCAGCCCAAGAGCGGGACAGCTCAATTTCGGCTATGGCTACACCTTC
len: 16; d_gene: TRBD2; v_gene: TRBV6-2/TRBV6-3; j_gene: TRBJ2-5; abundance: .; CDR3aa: CASKTRGAGGRETQYF; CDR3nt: TGTGCCAGCAAAACCCGGGGAGCGGGGGGGAGAGAGACCCAGTACTTC
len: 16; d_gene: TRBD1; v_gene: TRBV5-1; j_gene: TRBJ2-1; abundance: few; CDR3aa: CASSLQGQGAPNEQFF; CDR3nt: TGCGCCAGCAGCTTGCAGGGACAGGGAGCCCCCAATGAGCAGTTCTTC
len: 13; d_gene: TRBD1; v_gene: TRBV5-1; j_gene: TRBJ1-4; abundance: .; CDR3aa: CASSLTGGEKLFF; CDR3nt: TGCGCCAGCAGCTTGACAGGGGGTGAAAAACTGTTTTTT
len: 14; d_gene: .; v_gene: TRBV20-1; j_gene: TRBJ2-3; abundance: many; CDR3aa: CSARPPGSTDTQYF; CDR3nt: TGCAGTGCTAGACCACCGGGAAGCACAGATACGCAGTATTTT
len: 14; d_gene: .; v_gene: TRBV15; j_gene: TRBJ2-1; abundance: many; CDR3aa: CATSRDGEGRGQFF; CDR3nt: TGTGCCACCAGCAGAGATGGAGAAGGGCGGGGGCAGTTCTTC
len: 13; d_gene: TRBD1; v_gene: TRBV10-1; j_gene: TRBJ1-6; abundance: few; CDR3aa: CASDYRGFSPLHF; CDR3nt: TGCGCCAGCGACTACAGGGGATTCTCACCCCTCCACTTT
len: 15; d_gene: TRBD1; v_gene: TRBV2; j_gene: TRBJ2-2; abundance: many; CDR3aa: CASSVVQGAGGELFF; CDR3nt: TGTGCCAGCAGTGTAGTGCAGGGGGCAGGCGGGGAGCTGTTTTTT
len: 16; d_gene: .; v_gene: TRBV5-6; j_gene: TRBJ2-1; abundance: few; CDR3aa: CASSPGGREPYNEQFF; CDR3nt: TGTGCCAGCAGCCCGGGTGGCAGGGAACCATACAATGAGCAGTTCTTC
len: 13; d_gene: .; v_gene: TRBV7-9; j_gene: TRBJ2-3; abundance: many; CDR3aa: CASSLENGDTQYF; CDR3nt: TGTGCCAGCAGCTTAGAAAATGGAGATACGCAGTATTTT
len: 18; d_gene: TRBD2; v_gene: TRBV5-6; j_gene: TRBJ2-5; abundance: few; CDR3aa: CASSFYGTLAVTQETQYF; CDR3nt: TGTGCCAGCAGCTTTTACGGGACGCTAGCGGTGACCCAAGAGACCCAGTACTTC
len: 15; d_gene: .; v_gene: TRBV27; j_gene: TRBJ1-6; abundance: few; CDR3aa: CASSPFGGGNSPLHF; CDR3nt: TGTGCCAGCAGTCCTTTCGGTGGCGGAAATTCACCCCTCCACTTT
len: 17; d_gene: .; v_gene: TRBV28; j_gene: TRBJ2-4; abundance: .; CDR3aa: CASSLNGRSLAKNIQYF; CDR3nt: TGTGCCAGCAGTTTAAACGGACGTTCTCTAGCCAAAAACATTCAGTACTTC
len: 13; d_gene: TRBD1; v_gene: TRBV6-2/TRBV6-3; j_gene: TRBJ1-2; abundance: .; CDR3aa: CASSQQGYYGYTF; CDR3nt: TGTGCCAGCAGCCAACAGGGGTATTATGGCTACACCTTC
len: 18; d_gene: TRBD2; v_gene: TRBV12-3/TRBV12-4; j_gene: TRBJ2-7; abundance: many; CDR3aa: CASSLARRGLAGDGEQYF; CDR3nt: TGTGCCAGCAGTTTAGCTAGACGCGGACTAGCGGGAGATGGAGAGCAGTACTTC
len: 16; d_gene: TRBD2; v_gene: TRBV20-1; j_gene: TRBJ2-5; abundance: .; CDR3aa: CSASPLAAELQETQYF; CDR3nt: TGCAGTGCTAGCCCTCTAGCGGCAGAACTCCAGGAGACCCAGTACTTC
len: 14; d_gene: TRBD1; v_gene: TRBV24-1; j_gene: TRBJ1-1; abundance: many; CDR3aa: CATRETGTNTEAFF; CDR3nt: TGTGCCACCAGGGAGACAGGGACGAACACTGAAGCTTTCTTT
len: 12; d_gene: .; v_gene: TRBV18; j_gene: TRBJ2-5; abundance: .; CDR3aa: CACSPLSETQYF; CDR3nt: TGTGCCTGCTCACCACTTTCAGAGACCCAGTACTTC
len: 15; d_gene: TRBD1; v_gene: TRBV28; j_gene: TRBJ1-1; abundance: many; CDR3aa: CASSLRTGINTEAFF; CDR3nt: TGTGCCAGCAGTTTGCGGACAGGGATTAACACTGAAGCTTTCTTT
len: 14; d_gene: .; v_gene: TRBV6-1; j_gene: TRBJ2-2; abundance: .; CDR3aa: CASREGADTGELFF; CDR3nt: TGTGCCAGTAGGGAGGGGGCGGACACCGGGGAGCTGTTTTTT
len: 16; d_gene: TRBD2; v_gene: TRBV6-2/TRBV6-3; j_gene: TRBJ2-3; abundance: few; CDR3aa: CASSSSGRAGGDTQYF; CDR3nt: TGTGCCAGCAGTTCTAGCGGGAGGGCCGGTGGAGATACGCAGTATTTT
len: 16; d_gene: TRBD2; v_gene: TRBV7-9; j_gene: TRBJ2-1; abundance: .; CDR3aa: CASSLEGLAGVSEQFF; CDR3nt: TGTGCCAGCAGCTTAGAGGGACTAGCGGGGGTCAGTGAGCAGTTCTTC
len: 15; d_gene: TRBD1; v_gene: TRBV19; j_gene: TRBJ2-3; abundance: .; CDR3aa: CASSRTGENTDTQYF; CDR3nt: TGTGCCAGTAGTAGGACAGGGGAAAACACAGATACGCAGTATTTT
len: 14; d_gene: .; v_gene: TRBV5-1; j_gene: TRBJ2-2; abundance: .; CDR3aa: CASSLVLDTGELFF; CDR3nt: TGCGCCAGCAGCTTGGTGCTGGACACCGGGGAGCTGTTTTTT
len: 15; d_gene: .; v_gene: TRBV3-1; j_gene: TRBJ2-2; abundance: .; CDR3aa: CATTQGGANTGELFF; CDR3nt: TGTGCCACCACCCAGGGCGGGGCGAACACCGGGGAGCTGTTTTTT
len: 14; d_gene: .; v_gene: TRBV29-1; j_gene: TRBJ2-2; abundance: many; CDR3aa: CSVESAGYTGELFF; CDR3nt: TGCAGCGTTGAAAGTGCAGGTTACACCGGGGAGCTGTTTTTT
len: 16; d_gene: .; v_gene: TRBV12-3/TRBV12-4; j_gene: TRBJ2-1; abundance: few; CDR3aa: CASSATGVETNNEQFF; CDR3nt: TGTGCCAGCAGTGCGACAGGTGTCGAAACTAACAATGAGCAGTTCTTC
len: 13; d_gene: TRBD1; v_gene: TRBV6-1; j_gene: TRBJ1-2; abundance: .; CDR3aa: CASSVDRRTGYTF; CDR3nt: TGTGCCAGCAGCGTGGACAGGCGAACGGGCTACACCTTC
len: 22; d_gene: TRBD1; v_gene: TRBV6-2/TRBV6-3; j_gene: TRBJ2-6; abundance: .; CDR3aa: CASSTKPRPGQGLRSGANVLTF; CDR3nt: TGTGCCAGCAGTACCAAGCCCCGCCCGGGACAGGGATTAAGGTCTGGGGCCAACGTCCTGACTTTC
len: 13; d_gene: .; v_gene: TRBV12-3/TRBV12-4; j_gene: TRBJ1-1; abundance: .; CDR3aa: CASSLKPNTEAFF; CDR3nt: TGTGCCAGCAGTTTGAAACCTAACACTGAAGCTTTCTTT
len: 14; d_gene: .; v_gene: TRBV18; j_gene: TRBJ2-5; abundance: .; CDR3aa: CASSPGAGRETQYF; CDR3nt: TGTGCCAGCTCACCAGGGGCAGGGCGAGAGACCCAGTACTTC